Described below is a single TCR beta chain sequence and its context. The data are from a study of shared clonotypes between healthy human individuals. There are 14 residues in the CDR3. In germline, CDR1 is SQVTM, CDR2 ANQGSEA. V was clipped by 7 bases and J by 1 base, with 11 bases between them. Assay used: immunoSEQ multiplex PCR; TCRdb lists only in-frame clones, some missing. The table has around 1.9 million clones, just over 90% seen once. As defined, naive CD8 cells were CD45RO-negative and positively selected for CCR7, with terminally differentiated effector memory CD45RA+ cells excluded. The genes are TRBV29-1 and TRBJ2-6; D may be TRBD1 (6 bases). The sequence was collected from a young man in good health. Some clones in this sample may be carry-over from other donors' samples. The sample consisted of naive CD8+ T cells from PBMCs. The DNA of the CDR3 is TGCAGCGCCTCTGGACAGTCTGGGGCCAACGTCCTGACTTTC. Encoded protein: CSASGQSGANVLTF.